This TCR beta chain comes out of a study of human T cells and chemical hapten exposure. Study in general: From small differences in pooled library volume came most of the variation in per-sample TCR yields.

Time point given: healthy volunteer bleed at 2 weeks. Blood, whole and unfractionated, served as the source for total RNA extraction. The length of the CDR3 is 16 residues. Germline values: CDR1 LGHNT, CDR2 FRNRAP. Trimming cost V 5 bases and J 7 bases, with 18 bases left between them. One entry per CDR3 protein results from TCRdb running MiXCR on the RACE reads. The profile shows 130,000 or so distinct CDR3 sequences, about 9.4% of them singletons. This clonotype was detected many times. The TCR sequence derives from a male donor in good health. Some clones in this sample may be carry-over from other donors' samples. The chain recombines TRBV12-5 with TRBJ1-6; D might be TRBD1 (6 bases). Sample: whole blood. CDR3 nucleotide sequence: TGTGCTAGTGGTCCGGGACACCTTTCTCAAAATTCACCCCTCCACTTT. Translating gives CASGPGHLSQNSPLHF.